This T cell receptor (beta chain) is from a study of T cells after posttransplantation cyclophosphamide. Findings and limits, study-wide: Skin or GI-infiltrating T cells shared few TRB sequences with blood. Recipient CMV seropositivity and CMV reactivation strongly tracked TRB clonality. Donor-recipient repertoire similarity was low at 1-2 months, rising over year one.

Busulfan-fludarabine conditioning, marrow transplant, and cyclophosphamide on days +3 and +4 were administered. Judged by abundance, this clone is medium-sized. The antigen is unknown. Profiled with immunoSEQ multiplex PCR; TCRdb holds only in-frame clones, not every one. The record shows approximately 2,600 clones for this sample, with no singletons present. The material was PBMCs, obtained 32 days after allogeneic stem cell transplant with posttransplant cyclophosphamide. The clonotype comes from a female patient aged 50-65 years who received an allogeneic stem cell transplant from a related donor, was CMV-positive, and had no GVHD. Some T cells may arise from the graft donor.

DNA of the CDR3: TGTGCCACCAGTGAAAGCGGCAGGGGGCAACGTGGCTACACCTTC. This codes for CATSESGRGQRGYTF. The V call is TRBV24-1, the J call TRBJ1-2; 8 bases fit TRBD1. This CDR3 is built from 15 residues. The germline V gene has CDR1 KGHDR and CDR2 SFDVKD. J gave up 7 bases and V 4 bases, and 10 bases lay outside the gene matches.